In its sample, the clone carrying this TCR beta chain was seen a few times. Between the trimmed V and J ends, which lost 5 bases and 6 bases, there was a span of 11 bases. CDR3 length equals 12 residues. The germline CDR1 and CDR2 sequences are SNHLY and FYNNEI. In TCRdb, the RT-PCR reads were re-called with MiXCR into one record per CDR3 protein. In the table there are 550,000 to 750,000 distinct CDR3 sequences, 13% to 15% of which are singletons. The receptor was derived from a female donor in good health, serving as a healthy control. Input material: memory CD4+ T cells from blood. The chain is built from TRBV2 and TRBJ2-7; no firm D call. The CDR3 here is CASSYGVGEQYF. For the CDR3, the DNA is TGTGCCAGCAGTTACGGAGTCGGCGAGCAGTACTTC. The full variable domain, completed using reference TRBV2 and TRBJ2-7, is EPEVTQTPSHQVTQMGQEVILRCVPISNHLYFYWYRQILGQKVEFLVSFYNNEISEKSEIFDDQFSVERPDGSNFTLKIRSTKLEDSAMYFCASSYGVGEQYFGPGTRLTVT.